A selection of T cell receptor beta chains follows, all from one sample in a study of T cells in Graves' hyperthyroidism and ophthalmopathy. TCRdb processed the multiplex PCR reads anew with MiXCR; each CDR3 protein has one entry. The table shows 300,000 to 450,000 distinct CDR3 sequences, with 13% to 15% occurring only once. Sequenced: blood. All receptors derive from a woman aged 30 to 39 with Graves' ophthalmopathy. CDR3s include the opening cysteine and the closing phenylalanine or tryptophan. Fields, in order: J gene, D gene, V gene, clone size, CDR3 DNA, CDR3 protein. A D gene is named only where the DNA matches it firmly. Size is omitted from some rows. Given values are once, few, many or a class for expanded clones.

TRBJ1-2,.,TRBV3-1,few,TGTGCCAACAGCCAAATTCGGGGTTTCTATGGCTACACCTTC,CANSQIRGFYGYTF
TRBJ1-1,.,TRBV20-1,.,TGCAGTGGAGGGCCGGGACCGGAGAACACTGAAGCTTTCTTT,CSGGPGPENTEAFF
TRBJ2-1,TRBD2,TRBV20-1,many,TGCAGTGCTCTCGGCACGCTAGCGGGGACGGCTGAGCAGTTCTTC,CSALGTLAGTAEQFF
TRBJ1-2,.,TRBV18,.,TGTGCCAGCCCACCATCCGGGCCTAACTATTGCTACACCTTC,CASPPSGPNYCYTF
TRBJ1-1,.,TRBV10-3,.,TGTGCCATCAGTGAGAAAGGGTTGAACACTGAAGCTTTCTTT,CAISEKGLNTEAFF
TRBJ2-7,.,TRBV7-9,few,TGTGCCAGCAGCGTGGGGGGCAGGGTGGGCGAGCAGTACTTC,CASSVGGRVGEQYF
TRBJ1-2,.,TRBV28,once,TGTGCCAGCAGCTTTGTGGTCTGGGGGCGAAATGGCTACACCTTC,CASSFVVWGRNGYTF
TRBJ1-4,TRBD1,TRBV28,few,TGTGCCAGCAGTTTACAGGGGGGGGGGGAAAAACTGTTTTTT,CASSLQGGGEKLFF
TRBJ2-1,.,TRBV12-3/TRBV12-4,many,TGTGCCAGCAGTGCTACCGCGCTCTCTGAGCAGTTCTTC,CASSATALSEQFF
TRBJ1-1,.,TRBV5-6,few,TGTGCCAGCAGCCTTCAGGGGTTTTTTGAGAACACTGAAGCTTTCTTT,CASSLQGFFENTEAFF
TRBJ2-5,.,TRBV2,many,TGTGCCAGCAGGGAATCAGAGACCCAGTACTTC,CASRESETQYF
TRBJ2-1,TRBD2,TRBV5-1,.,TGCGCCAGCAGCTTGAGGGGACTAGAGGTGAATGAGCAGTTCTTC,CASSLRGLEVNEQFF
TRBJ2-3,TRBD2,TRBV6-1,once,TGTGCCAGCAGTGAAGTGACCTGGACTAGCGGGGTTGTAGATACGCAGTATTTT,CASSEVTWTSGVVDTQYF
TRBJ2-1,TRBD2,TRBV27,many,TGTGCCAGCAGTTTCAGCGGGGGGGCAATTGAGCAGTTCTTC,CASSFSGGAIEQFF
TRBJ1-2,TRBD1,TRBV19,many,TGTGCCAGTAGTATGGTGGGACAGGAGCGCGGCTACACCTTC,CASSMVGQERGYTF
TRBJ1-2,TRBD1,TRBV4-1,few,TGCGCCAGCAGCCAAACGGACAGGGAATCCTATGGCTACACCTTC,CASSQTDRESYGYTF
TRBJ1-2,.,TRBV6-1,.,TGTGCCAGCACCAAACAGGCGGGCTACACCTTC,CASTKQAGYTF
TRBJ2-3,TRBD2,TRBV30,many,TGTGCCTGGAGTGTAGGACTAGCGGGGGGGTCAGATACGCAGTATTTT,CAWSVGLAGGSDTQYF
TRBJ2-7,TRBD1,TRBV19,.,TGTGCCAGTAGTATAAAAGCCGGGACAGGGCTGGTAACCTACGAGCAGTACTTC,CASSIKAGTGLVTYEQYF
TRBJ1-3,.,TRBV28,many,TGTGCCAGCAGTTCACCCTCGGGGGGGTTCCACCGAAACACCATATATTTT,CASSSPSGGFHRNTIYF
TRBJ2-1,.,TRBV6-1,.,TGTGCCAGCAGTGGGGCAGGGCGACACAATGAGCAGTTCTTC,CASSGAGRHNEQFF
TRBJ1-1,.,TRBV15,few,TGTGCCACCAGCGAACAGAGATGGGTTGGCACTGAAGCTTTCTTT,CATSEQRWVGTEAFF
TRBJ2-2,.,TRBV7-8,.,TGTGCCAGCAGAAAGCAGGGCACCGGGGAGCTGTTTTTT,CASRKQGTGELFF
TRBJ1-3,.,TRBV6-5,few,TGTGCCAGCAGTTACTCGAAAAACTCTGGAAACACCATATATTTT,CASSYSKNSGNTIYF
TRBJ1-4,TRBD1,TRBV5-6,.,TGTGCCAGCAGCATAACCGGGACAGGGTCCCGTTTCCGTGAAAAACTGTTTTTT,CASSITGTGSRFREKLFF
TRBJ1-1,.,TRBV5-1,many,TGCGCCAGCAGTCCGGACGAAAACACTGAAGCTTTCTTT,CASSPDENTEAFF
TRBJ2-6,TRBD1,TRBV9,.,TGTGCCAGCAGCACGCGACAGGGTCCAGGGGCCAACGTCCTGACTTTC,CASSTRQGPGANVLTF
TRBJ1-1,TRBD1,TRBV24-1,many,TGTGCCACCAGTGATTCGACCGGGACAGGGTTTGGTGAAGCTTTCTTT,CATSDSTGTGFGEAFF
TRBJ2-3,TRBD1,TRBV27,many,TGTGCCAGCAGTTTAATTTCGGGACAGGGTTACACAGATACGCAGTATTTT,CASSLISGQGYTDTQYF
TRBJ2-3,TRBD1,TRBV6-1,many,TGTGCCAGCAGTGAGAGGGACAGTGGAATTAGCACAGATACGCAGTATTTT,CASSERDSGISTDTQYF
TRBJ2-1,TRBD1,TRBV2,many,TGTGCCAGCAGTGGCCTAGGGACAGGGACCACCTACAATGAGCAGTTCTTC,CASSGLGTGTTYNEQFF
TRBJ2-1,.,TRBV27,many,TGTGCCAGCAGGGCGCCGTTGGGGATTAGGACTGCCAATGAGCAGTTCTTC,CASRAPLGIRTANEQFF
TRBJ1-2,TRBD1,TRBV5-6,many,TGTGCCAGCAGCTTGTCGGCCGGGACAGGGCTTATGGGCTACACCTTC,CASSLSAGTGLMGYTF
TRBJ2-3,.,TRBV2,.,TGTGCCAGCAGGAAAAGCGGAATCTACCCTAGCACAGATACGCAGTATTTT,CASRKSGIYPSTDTQYF
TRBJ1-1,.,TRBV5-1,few,TGCGCCAGCAAATGGGGGAGCACTGAAGCTTTCTTT,CASKWGSTEAFF
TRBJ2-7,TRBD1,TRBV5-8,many,TGTGCCAGCAGCTTTACAGGGGGCAGGGAGCAGTACTTC,CASSFTGGREQYF
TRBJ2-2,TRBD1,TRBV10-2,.,TGCGCCAGCGCTAATGACAGGGCCCCCGGGGAGCTGTTTTTT,CASANDRAPGELFF
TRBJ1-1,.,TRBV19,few,TGTGCCAGTAGGGCCAGCTCGGGCACTGAAGCTTTCTTT,CASRASSGTEAFF
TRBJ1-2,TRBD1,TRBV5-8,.,TGTGCCAGCAGCTTTGCAGGGACAGATGGCTACACCTTC,CASSFAGTDGYTF
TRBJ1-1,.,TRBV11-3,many,TGTGCCAGCAGCTTAGACAGGAACACTGAAGCTTTCTTT,CASSLDRNTEAFF
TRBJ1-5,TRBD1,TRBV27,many,TGTGCCAGCAGTCCTACCATATCCGGGACAGGGGGCATGTCTCAGCCCCAGCATTTT,CASSPTISGTGGMSQPQHF
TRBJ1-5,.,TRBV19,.,TGTGCCAGTAGTGGTGTAACGAGCAATCAGCCCCAGCATTTT,CASSGVTSNQPQHF
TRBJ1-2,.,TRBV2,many,TGTGCCAGCTCCGCCGGGCGGGGGGCCCTTTATGGCTACACCTTC,CASSAGRGALYGYTF
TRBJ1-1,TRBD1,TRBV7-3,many,TGTGCCAGCAGCGACCGGGACAGGGGTGGCACTGAAGCTTTCTTT,CASSDRDRGGTEAFF
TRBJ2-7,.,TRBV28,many,TGTGCCAGCAGTTTCGACCCATCCTACGAGCAGTACTTC,CASSFDPSYEQYF
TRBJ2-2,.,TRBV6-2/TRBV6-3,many,TGTGCCAGCGGGGAGGACACCGGGGAGCTGTTTTTT,CASGEDTGELFF
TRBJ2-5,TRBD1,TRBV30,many,TGTGCCTGGAGTGGAGTCAGGGGGTACCAAGAGACCCAGTACTTC,CAWSGVRGYQETQYF
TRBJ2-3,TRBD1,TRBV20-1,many,TGCAGTGCGCCCGGGACAGGGGGTCTCGCAGATACGCAGTATTTT,CSAPGTGGLADTQYF
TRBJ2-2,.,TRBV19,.,TGTGCCAGTAGTATAACAGGCCCGAGTACCGGGGAGCTGTTTTTT,CASSITGPSTGELFF
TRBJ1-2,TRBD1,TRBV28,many,TGTGCCAGCAGCTCACCACAGGGGTTCGATGGCTACACCTTC,CASSSPQGFDGYTF
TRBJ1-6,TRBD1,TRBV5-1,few,TGCGCCAGCAGCTTCGCCCCGGACAGGGTAGTTTATTCACCCCTCCACTTT,CASSFAPDRVVYSPLHF
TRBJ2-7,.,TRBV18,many,TGTGCCAGCTCACCACGGGGCAGATTCAGGGACAACTACGAGCAGTACTTC,CASSPRGRFRDNYEQYF
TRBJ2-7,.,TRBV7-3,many,TGTGCCAGCAGCTTCGTGGTCGCTGTGGTTGGCGAGCAGTACTTC,CASSFVVAVVGEQYF
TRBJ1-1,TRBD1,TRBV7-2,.,TGTGCCAGCAGCGGGGGAGGGGGCGACGGCACTGAAGCTTTCTTT,CASSGGGGDGTEAFF